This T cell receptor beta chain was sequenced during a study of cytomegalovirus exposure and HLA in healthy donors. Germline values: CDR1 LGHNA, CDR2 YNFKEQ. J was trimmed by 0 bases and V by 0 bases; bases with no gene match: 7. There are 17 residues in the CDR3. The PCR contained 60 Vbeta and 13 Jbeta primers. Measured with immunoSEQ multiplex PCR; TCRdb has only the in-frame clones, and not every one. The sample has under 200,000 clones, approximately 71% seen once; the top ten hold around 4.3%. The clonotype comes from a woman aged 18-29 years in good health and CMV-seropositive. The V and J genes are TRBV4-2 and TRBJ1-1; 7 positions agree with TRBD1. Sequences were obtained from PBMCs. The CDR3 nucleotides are TGTGCCAGCAGCCAAGAGCTTACGGGACAGTTGAACACTGAAGCTTTCTTT. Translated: CASSQELTGQLNTEAFF.